This entry concerns a single T cell receptor (beta chain). Its specificity is unknown. This record comes from a study of blood T cells in healthy people across ages. Study-level findings and limits: There were more naive CD4+ cells and higher diversity in long-lived donors than in aged donors. Age brought a roughly linear fall in TCR beta diversity measured per million T cells.

With a J-beta primer mix and a sample-barcoded 5' primer, a second PCR ran 7 to 11 cycles. Every cDNA molecule bore a tag from a template-switch adaptor containing 12 random nucleotides. TCRdb itself ran the 5' RACE reads through MiXCR, one entry per CDR3 protein. The repertoire has some 900,000 distinct CDR3 sequences, about 44% of them found once; the top ten carry roughly 12%. Trimming shortened V by 10 bases and J by 2 bases, and 15 bases separated the two germline ends. The germline gives CDR1 SGHTA, CDR2 FQGTGA. This CDR3 has 14 amino acids. Sequenced material: blood. This chain links TRBV7-3 with TRBJ1-5, with D tentatively TRBD1 (5 bases). The receptor comes from a man younger than 40 in good health. CDR3 coding DNA: TGTGCCACTCGATCAGGGAGGGGCAATCAGCCCCAGCATTTT. This sequence encodes CATRSGRGNQPQHF.